The 13 T cell receptor beta chains below come from one sample, sequenced in a study of cytomegalovirus exposure and HLA in healthy donors. Primers for the PCR totalled 60 Vbeta and 13 Jbeta. Data came from immunoSEQ multiplex PCR; TCRdb stores just in-frame clones and leaves some out. This table has more than 90,000 clones, roughly 72% appearing once. The sample comprised PBMCs. These receptors were taken from a man aged 25-45 years in good health and CMV-seronegative.

J is TRBJ1-1 and V is TRBV9; D perhaps matches TRBD1 (5 bases). This CDR3 contains 15 residues. The V gene's germline CDR1 is SGDLS and CDR2 YYNGEE. Between the trimmed V and J ends, which lost 0 bases and 7 bases, there was a span of 16 bases. The CDR3 nucleotides read TGTGCCAGCAGCGTAGAAAGTCAGGGTGTGGGTGAAGCTTTCTTT. Protein sequence: CASSVESQGVGEAFF.

This clone has a single count. This sequence joins TRBV4-2 and TRBJ1-2, with D maybe TRBD1 (5 bases). Between the trimmed V and J ends, which lost 9 bases and 0 bases, there was a span of 17 bases. CDR1 is LGHNA and CDR2 is YNFKEQ in the germline V gene. The length of the CDR3 is 15 residues. The CDR3 DNA reads TGTGCCAGTGGGGGGATCAATATTCCTAACTATGGCTACACCTTC. It translates to CASGGINIPNYGYTF.

This chain uses TRBV5-4 with TRBJ2-3; 7 nucleotides match TRBD1. Germline CDR1 and CDR2: SGHNT and YYREEE (reference sequence). The CDR3 runs 14 residues. Unmatched junction bases numbered 7, after V lost 4 bases and J lost 5 bases. CDR3 coding DNA: TGTGCCAGCAGCGACCGGGACAGAGGAGATACGCAGTATTTT. It encodes CASSDRDRGDTQYF. The full variable domain, in which reference TRBV5-4 and TRBJ2-3 provide the parts outside the CDR3, is ETGVTQSPTHLIKTRGQQVTLRCSSQSGHNTVSWYQQALGQGPQFIFQYYREEENGRGNFPPRFSGLQFPNYSSELNVNALELDDSALYLCASSDRDRGDTQYFGPGTRLTVL.

The CDR3 DNA sequence: TGTGCCAGCAGCGACGGTCTATCAGGGAACACTGAAGCTTTCTTT. Encoded protein: CASSDGLSGNTEAFF. This chain links TRBV9 with TRBJ1-1; no firm D call. The CDR3 has 15 residues. The V end lost 3 bases, the J end lost 1 base, and 13 bases lay between the germline ends. Germline values: CDR1 SGDLS, CDR2 YYNGEE.

The chain carries TRBV6-5 and TRBJ1-3; tentatively, D is TRBD1 (6 bases). Germline lookup yields CDR1 MNHEY and CDR2 SVGAGI. This CDR3 is built from 15 residues. The V and J ends lost 6 bases and 4 bases respectively, with 16 bases between them. The CDR3 DNA reads TGTGCCAGCAGAGTTGGGGGGGCGGAAGGAAACACCATATATTTT. This sequence encodes CASRVGGAEGNTIYF.

The chain joins TRBV5-1 to TRBJ1-4; 7 nucleotides line up with TRBD1. There are 16 residues in the CDR3. Germline trimming cut 7 bases from V and 8 bases from J; bases unmatched to any gene: 17. Germline V gene sequence: CDR1 SGHRS, CDR2 YFSETQ. The CDR3 spells CASSPMTGLIREKLFF. CDR3 DNA: TGCGCCAGCTCTCCCATGACAGGGCTCATTAGAGAAAAACTGTTTTTT. The whole variable domain, remainder taken from reference TRBV5-1 and TRBJ1-4, is KAGVTQTPRYLIKTRGQQVTLSCSPISGHRSVSWYQQTPGQGLQFLFEYFSETQRNKGNFPGRFSGRQFSNSRSEMNVSTLELGDSALYLCASSPMTGLIREKLFFGSGTQLSVL.

The gene calls are TRBV5-1 and TRBJ2-5; TRBD2 is a possible D gene (6 bases). V lost 0 bases to trimming and J lost 1 base, with 10 bases between them. Germline V lookup: CDR1 SGHRS, CDR2 YFSETQ. This CDR3 is 15 amino acids long. Here the CDR3 DNA reads TGCGCCAGCAGCTTGGGGAGGGCTGTCCAAGAGACCCAGTACTTC. Encoded protein: CASSLGRAVQETQYF.

The chain couples TRBV28 to TRBJ1-2; D is possibly TRBD1 (6 bases). The CDR3 length is 16 residues. Germline V CDR1 and CDR2: MDHEN, SYDVKM. V lost 4 bases and J lost 8, with 23 bases in between. CDR3 protein: CASSSLLGAVRGGYTF. The CDR3 DNA is TGTGCCAGCAGTTCCCTACTGGGGGCCGTCCGTGGAGGCTACACCTTC.

V gene TRBV5-1 combines with J gene TRBJ2-7; 7 bases map to TRBD2. This CDR3 region has 15 residues. Per germline, CDR1 SGHRS and CDR2 YFSETQ. V trimming: 4 bases; J trimming: 3 bases; junction bases outside the gene matches: 10. CDR3 amino acids: CASSRGSGDYYEQYF. CDR3 coding DNA: TGCGCCAGCAGCCGTGGGTCCGGGGACTACTACGAGCAGTACTTC. Using reference TRBV5-1 and TRBJ2-7 for the parts outside the CDR3, the full variable domain is KAGVTQTPRYLIKTRGQQVTLSCSPISGHRSVSWYQQTPGQGLQFLFEYFSETQRNKGNFPGRFSGRQFSNSRSEMNVSTLELGDSALYLCASSRGSGDYYEQYFGPGTRLTVT.

The chain has TRBV19 and TRBJ1-5, with D hard to call. This CDR3 is built from 14 residues. Germline CDR1 and CDR2: LNHDA and SQIVND (reference sequence). Trimming cost V 6 bases and J 3 bases, with 12 bases left between them. The DNA for the CDR3 is TGTGCCAGTAGGTATGAAGGACTCAATCAGCCCCAGCATTTT. It specifies CASRYEGLNQPQHF. Supplemented by reference TRBV19 and TRBJ1-5, the full variable domain reads DGGITQSPKYLFRKEGQNVTLSCEQNLNHDAMYWYRQDPGQGLRLIYYSQIVNDFQKGDIAEGYSVSREKKESFPLTVTSAQKNPTAFYLCASRYEGLNQPQHFGDGTRLSIL.

This clone was seen a few times. The chain links TRBV9 to TRBJ1-2; tentatively, D is TRBD1 (6 bases). V dropped 0 bases and J dropped 5 bases, with 14 bases sitting between them. This CDR3 contains 15 residues. CDR1 SGDLS and CDR2 YYNGEE come from the germline V gene. CDR3 residues: CASSVDGGVSYGYTF. CDR3 DNA sequence: TGTGCCAGCAGCGTAGATGGGGGCGTATCTTATGGCTACACCTTC.

The genes are TRBV11-2 and TRBJ1-6, with D possibly matching TRBD1 (6 bases). The germline V gene encodes CDR1 SGHAT and CDR2 FQNNGV. The CDR3 is 15 residues long. The V end lost 1 base, the J end lost 11 bases, and 15 bases lay between the germline ends. The CDR3 region is CASSLGGQTKTPLHF. The CDR3 DNA follows: TGTGCCAGCAGCTTAGGTGGACAGACGAAGACACCCCTCCACTTT.

The chain has TRBV5-1 and TRBJ2-1; 9 nucleotides line up with TRBD1. The germline gives CDR1 SGHRS, CDR2 YFSETQ. The CDR3 runs 16 residues. J gave up 1 base and V 1 base, and 3 bases lay outside the gene matches. The CDR3 coding sequence is TGCGCCAGCAGCTTGCAGACAGGGGGATCCTACAATGAGCAGTTCTTC. It specifies CASSLQTGGSYNEQFF.